The 32 T cell receptor beta chains below all came from one sample that was sequenced in a study of OX40 agonist ivuxolimab in advanced cancers. The repertoire was sequenced with immunoSEQ multiplex PCR; TCRdb's copy has only in-frame clones and lacks some. The table lists tens of thousands of clones, roughly 86% of them singletons. The sample in question was CD4+ or CD8+ T cells sorted from blood, obtained in a trial of the OX40 agonist ivuxolimab. Receptors were obtained from an adult with an advanced solid tumor such as melanoma, head and neck, liver or kidney cancer.

The chain links TRBV5-1 to TRBJ1-5; D call uncertain. From germline, CDR1 is SGHRS and CDR2 YFSETQ. Trimming pared 4 bases from V and 7 bases from J, leaving 12 bases between. This CDR3 spans 13 amino acids. CDR3 in amino acids: CASSISGSQPQHF. The CDR3 nucleotides are TGCGCCAGCAGCATATCTGGGAGCCAGCCCCAGCATTTT.

This clone was picked up one time. The chain is built from TRBV5-1 and TRBJ1-5; possible D gene TRBD1, 5 bases. The germline V gene has CDR1 SGHRS and CDR2 YFSETQ. The ends were cut back, 5 bases at V and 7 bases at J, with 16 bases in the middle. The CDR3 sequence is 14 residues long. The DNA of the CDR3 is TGCGCCAGCAGACCCGGGGGGGAGGCCCAGCCCCAGCATTTT. Protein product: CASRPGGEAQPQHF.

The rearrangement uses TRBV7-3 and TRBJ2-1; TRBD1 might be the D (5 bases). The CDR3 covers 14 residues. Germline lookup yields CDR1 SGHTA and CDR2 FQGTGA. Deletions cut 1 base from V and 5 bases from J, with 9 bases between. CDR3 coding DNA: TGTGCCAGCAGCTTAAACAGGCTGGACAATGAGCAGTTCTTC. Its protein is CASSLNRLDNEQFF.

This chain links TRBV15 with TRBJ1-2; D may be TRBD1 (5 bases). Trimming cost V 1 base and J 1 base, with 7 bases left between them. The CDR3 consists of 14 residues. Germline CDR1 reads LNHNV; CDR2 reads YYDKDF (reference sequence). The CDR3: CATSRARDNYGYTF. CDR3 in DNA: TGTGCCACCAGCAGAGCCAGGGATAACTATGGCTACACCTTC.

This sequence joins TRBV18 and TRBJ2-2; a weak D match, TRBD1 (5 bases). V dropped 0 bases and J dropped 5 bases, with 16 bases sitting between them. The CDR3 runs to 17 residues. CDR1 and CDR2 (germline): KGHSH, LQKENI. The CDR3 region has the DNA TGTGCCAGCTCACCACCAGCAGGCCAGGGATGGACCGGGGAGCTGTTTTTT. Protein: CASSPPAGQGWTGELFF.

The gene calls are TRBV19 and TRBJ1-2; D is undetermined. The V gene's germline CDR1 is LNHDA and CDR2 SQIVND (reference sequence). V lost 6 bases, J lost 4 bases, and 9 bases lay in between. This CDR3 contains 12 residues. The DNA for the CDR3 is TGTGCCAGTAGCACCGCGGGCTATGGCTACACCTTC. Residues: CASSTAGYGYTF.

The J gene is TRBJ2-7, the V gene TRBV6-5; D unresolved. Germline V CDR1 and CDR2: MNHEY, SVGAGI. V gave up 0 bases and J gave up 9 bases, with 15 bases separating them. This CDR3 is built from 14 residues. Here the CDR3 reads CASSYSILGARQYF. The CDR3 nucleotides are TGTGCCAGCAGTTACTCGATATTAGGCGCAAGGCAGTACTTC.

The CDR3 bases are TGTGCCAGCACACGACGGTTGAACACTGAAGCTTTCTTT. Translated: CASTRRLNTEAFF. This rearrangement joins TRBV6-1 to TRBJ1-1; D gene ambiguous. CDR1 and CDR2 (germline): MNHNS, SASEGT. CDR3 length: 13 amino acids. V dropped 7 bases and J dropped 0 bases, with 9 bases sitting between them.

The V call is TRBV27, the J call TRBJ2-7, with 11 bases aligning to TRBD2. V was clipped by 6 bases and J by 6 bases; unmatched bases: 10. This CDR3 contains 15 residues. The germline gives CDR1 MNHEY, CDR2 SMNVEV (reference sequence). The CDR3 nucleotides read TGTGCCAGCAGCATCTCAGGGACTAGCGGTGGCGAGCAGTACTTC. Residues: CASSISGTSGGEQYF.

The chain is built from TRBV18 and TRBJ2-2, with D possibly TRBD2 on 6 matching bases. This CDR3 has 16 amino acids. Trimming removed 4 bases at V and 0 bases at J, with 12 bases between. Germline lookup yields CDR1 KGHSH and CDR2 LQKENI. The CDR3 nucleotides are TGTGCCAGCTCACAGACCGGGAGAGCGAACACCGGGGAGCTGTTTTTT. Translation gives CASSQTGRANTGELFF.

The V call is TRBV10-1, the J call TRBJ1-1; 9 bases are a match to TRBD1. CDR1 is WNHNN, CDR2 SYGVQD, per germline (reference sequence). V lost 8 bases, J lost 3 bases, and 10 bases stayed unmatched. The CDR3 has 15 amino acids. The CDR3 loop is CASSTGGSADTEAFF. DNA for the CDR3: TGCGCCAGCTCCACAGGGGGCAGTGCGGACACTGAAGCTTTCTTT.

V is TRBV5-1 and J is TRBJ2-1; either TRBD1 or TRBD2 may fit D (5 bases each). The CDR3 spans 16 residues. The V end was cut by 3 bases, the J end by 0 bases, with 13 bases between. Germline V lookup: CDR1 SGHRS, CDR2 YFSETQ. The CDR3: CASSSGGGPSYNEQFF. DNA of the CDR3: TGCGCCAGCAGCTCAGGTGGGGGTCCCTCCTACAATGAGCAGTTCTTC.

The chain links TRBV30 to TRBJ2-7, with unresolved D. Germline V lookup: CDR1 GTSNPN, CDR2 SVGIG (reference sequence). The CDR3 has 14 residues. V was pared by 3 bases and J by 4 bases, with 16 bases between. The CDR3 region has the DNA TGTGCCTGGAGCCCCTTGGGCCCCTGGTACGAGCAGTACTTC. It specifies CAWSPLGPWYEQYF.

The chain combines TRBV5-1 with TRBJ2-7, with 12 bases fitting TRBD2. CDR3 size: 17 residues. Germline CDR1 is SGHRS and CDR2 is YFSETQ. The ends lost 4 bases at V and 3 bases at J; junction bases unmatched: 11. As DNA, the CDR3 is TGCGCCAGCAGCCCGACTAGCGGGAGTGTGGGGGGCTACGAGCAGTACTTC. It encodes CASSPTSGSVGGYEQYF.

This clone was counted between two and nine times. The V and J genes are TRBV6-1 and TRBJ1-2; D is uncertain. The CDR3 runs to 14 residues. Germline CDR1 MNHNS, CDR2 SASEGT. Trimming pared 4 bases from V and 1 base from J, leaving 10 bases between. CDR3 loop: CASSASASNYGYTF. CDR3 nucleotide sequence: TGTGCCAGCAGTGCTTCGGCCAGTAACTATGGCTACACCTTC.

V is TRBV7-9 and J is TRBJ1-1; TRBD1 is a possible D gene (5 bases). The CDR3 totals 16 residues. Germline assignment: CDR1 SEHNR and CDR2 FQNEAQ (reference sequence). Trimming cost V 6 bases and J 5 bases, with 22 bases left between them. This chain's CDR3 is CASRYEQGLGKTEAFF. The CDR3 DNA reads TGTGCCAGCAGATACGAGCAGGGTCTGGGAAAAACTGAAGCTTTCTTT.

The rearrangement links TRBV7-2 to TRBJ2-5, with 7 bases fitting TRBD2. The V gene's germline CDR1 is SGHTA and CDR2 FQGNSA. This CDR3 has 12 amino acids. V dropped 10 bases and J dropped 6; count of bases not matched to a gene: 8. The CDR3 DNA reads as TGTGCCACTGGGGGGGGTAGGAAGACCCAGTACTTC. Protein: CATGGGRKTQYF.

The chain combines TRBV5-6 with TRBJ1-5; no clear D. Germline CDR1 reads SGHDT; CDR2 reads YYEEEE. Trimming shortened V by 0 bases and J by 6 bases, and 10 bases separated the two germline ends. The CDR3 has 14 residues. This chain's CDR3 is CASSLEGMLQPQHF. The CDR3 DNA is TGTGCCAGCAGCTTGGAGGGAATGCTTCAGCCCCAGCATTTT.

The chain uses TRBV5-8 and TRBJ1-5; 7 nucleotides line up with TRBD1. Germline values: CDR1 SGHTS, CDR2 YDEGEE. CDR3 length equals 17 residues. The V and J ends lost 0 bases and 2 bases, in that order; junction bases with no gene match: 8. This chain's CDR3 is CASSLVDRTGGNQPQHF. CDR3 DNA sequence: TGTGCCAGCAGCTTGGTGGACAGGACGGGCGGCAATCAGCCCCAGCATTTT.

The CDR3 DNA reads TGTGCCAGCGTCTGGGGGAGGGAGGGCACAGATACGCAGTATTTT. This translates into CASVWGREGTDTQYF. The chain is built from TRBV21-1 and TRBJ2-3; TRBD2, the table's D call, lacks a check against the DNA. TRBV21-1 is described as a pseudogene. The CDR3 is 15 amino acids.

This CDR3 reads CASRQLSGQGLYGYTF. CDR3 nucleotides: TGTGCCAGCAGGCAACTCTCGGGACAGGGGCTCTATGGCTACACCTTC. The chain uses TRBV28 and TRBJ1-2; 10 positions match TRBD1. J gave up 4 bases and V 6 bases, and 11 bases lay outside the gene matches. CDR3 length: 16 residues. Germline-derived CDR1 and CDR2 are MDHEN and SYDVKM.

The chain couples TRBV6-4 to TRBJ1-6; D gene unclear. Germline assignment: CDR1 MRHNA and CDR2 SNTAGT. The V end was cut by 5 bases, the J end by 6 bases, with 5 bases between. The length of the CDR3 is 12 residues. CDR3: CASSTGNSPLHF. The DNA for the CDR3 is TGTGCCAGCAGTACGGGTAATTCACCCCTCCACTTT.

This clone was observed once. The chain recombines TRBV27 with TRBJ1-6, with D perhaps TRBD1 (6 bases). Trimming stripped 2 bases from V and 7 bases from J, with 27 bases between. CDR3 length: 20 amino acids. Germline V gives CDR1 MNHEY, CDR2 SMNVEV (reference sequence). The CDR3 bases are TGTGCCAGCAGTTTAAGAGGGACATTCGGCCCCAAAAATGCAAATTCACCCCTCCACTTT. Amino acids: CASSLRGTFGPKNANSPLHF.

Worth noting for this clone: With a much larger clone just one base away, this may be a read error. The rearrangement uses TRBV5-5 and TRBJ2-3, with TRBD2 matching 11 bases. The V gene's germline CDR1 is SGHKS and CDR2 YYEKEE (reference sequence). The length of the CDR3 is 15 residues. The CDR3 reads CVSSFSGRATDTQYF. DNA of the CDR3: TGTGTCAGCAGCTTTAGCGGGAGGGCCACAGATACGCAGTATTTT.

V and J are TRBV5-1 and TRBJ2-3; TRBD1 might be the D (6 bases). This CDR3 is built from 16 residues. Germline lookup yields CDR1 SGHRS and CDR2 YFSETQ. V was cut by 0 bases and J by 3 bases, with 14 bases left in between. The DNA for the CDR3 is TGCGCCAGCAGCTTGGCGCCTTTTACAGGGACAGATACGCAGTATTTT. Its protein is CASSLAPFTGTDTQYF.

The chain employs TRBV28 and TRBJ2-7; TRBD1 aligns across 7 bases. The germline V gene has CDR1 MDHEN and CDR2 SYDVKM. This CDR3 spans 12 amino acids. Unmatched junction bases numbered 9, after V lost 7 bases and J lost 9 bases. The CDR3 DNA reads as TGTGCCAGCAACCAAAGACAGGGAAGGCAGTACTTC. As protein: CASNQRQGRQYF. Full variable domain (remainder filled in from reference TRBV28 and TRBJ2-7): DVKVTQSSRYLVKRTGEKVFLECVQDMDHENMFWYRQDPGLGLRLIYFSYDVKMKEKGDIPEGYSVSREKKERFSLILESASTNQTSMYLCASNQRQGRQYFGPGTRLTVT.

The chain carries TRBV27 and TRBJ1-5, with D possibly TRBD1 on 6 matching bases. From germline, CDR1 is MNHEY and CDR2 SMNVEV (reference sequence). This CDR3 is 14 amino acids long. V was clipped by 8 bases and J by 3 bases, with 14 bases between them. This CDR3 is CASRLSGVNQPQHF. Written as DNA, the CDR3 is TGTGCCAGCCGATTATCAGGGGTCAATCAGCCCCAGCATTTT.

The rearrangement uses TRBV30 and TRBJ1-4; D is unclear. Germline V gene sequence: CDR1 GTSNPN, CDR2 SVGIG (reference sequence). The V end lost 3 bases, the J end lost 0 bases, and 17 bases lay between the germline ends. The CDR3 has 17 amino acids. The CDR3 nucleotides are TGTGCCTGGAGCAACGGGAACCACACCGCAACTAATGAAAAACTGTTTTTT. It encodes CAWSNGNHTATNEKLFF.

The chain has TRBV18 and TRBJ1-2; no clear D gene. Per the germline V gene, CDR1 is KGHSH and CDR2 is LQKENI. V dropped 2 bases and J dropped 4 bases, with 11 bases sitting between them. CDR3 size: 14 residues. For the CDR3, the DNA is TGTGCCAGCTCACCAGAGGACGGAATCTATGGCTACACCTTC. It specifies CASSPEDGIYGYTF.

This clone is medium-sized within its sample. V is TRBV5-1 and J is TRBJ2-5, with TRBD2 identical over 8 bases. The CDR3 loop spans 15 amino acids. The J segment lost 5 bases and the V segment lost 4 bases, leaving 10 bases of the junction unmatched. Germline CDR1 reads SGHRS; CDR2 reads YFSETQ. The CDR3 is CASSPGSGSGETQYF. In nucleotides, the CDR3 is TGCGCCAGCAGCCCGGGGAGCGGGAGCGGGGAGACCCAGTACTTC.

This clone was found once. This chain links TRBV28 with TRBJ2-3; D gene unclear. The CDR3 is 13 residues long. V lost 3 bases to trimming and J lost 5 bases, with 9 bases between them. Germline V lookup: CDR1 MDHEN, CDR2 SYDVKM. CDR3 DNA: TGTGCCAGCAGTTTGGACCGTATAGATACGCAGTATTTT. The encoded protein is CASSLDRIDTQYF. Supplemented by reference TRBV28 and TRBJ2-3, the full variable domain reads DVKVTQSSRYLVKRTGEKVFLECVQDMDHENMFWYRQDPGLGLRLIYFSYDVKMKEKGDIPEGYSVSREKKERFSLILESASTNQTSMYLCASSLDRIDTQYFGPGTRLTVL.

This clone was seen a handful of times. This chain uses TRBV30 with TRBJ1-2, with 7 bases fitting TRBD1. V shed 3 bases, J shed 6 bases, and the junction held 7 bases outside the gene matches. Per the germline V gene, CDR1 is GTSNPN and CDR2 is SVGIG (reference sequence). This CDR3 has 13 amino acids. The CDR3 region is CAWSLGQANGYTF. The CDR3 DNA reads TGTGCCTGGAGCCTAGGACAGGCGAATGGCTACACCTTC.